This T cell receptor beta chain was sequenced during a study of blood T cell repertoires in COVID-19. Original data processing: The authors estimated nucleated cell counts from reference gene primer amplification. The method was immunoSEQ multiplex PCR; TCRdb's version includes in-frame clones alone and lacks a portion of them. V, J and clone size reflect that table, while D and trimming were determined from the DNA. The table shows some 15,000 clones, with about 90% occurring only once. The germline V gene has CDR1 SGHNT and CDR2 YYREEE (reference sequence). This CDR3 spans 15 amino acids. The trim removed 4 bases at V and 1 base at J, leaving 4 bases unmatched.

The sequenced sample was peripheral blood. This chain uses TRBV5-4 with TRBJ2-1; 8 bases line up with TRBD1. This TCR was recovered from a human donor in a cohort sampled during active COVID-19. The chain's CDR3 is CASSPDRGSYNEQFF. The CDR3 coding sequence is TGTGCCAGCAGCCCCGACAGGGGATCCTACAATGAGCAGTTCTTC. The variable domain in full, with the rest retrieved from reference TRBV5-4 and TRBJ2-1, is ETGVTQSPTHLIKTRGQQVTLRCSSQSGHNTVSWYQQALGQGPQFIFQYYREEENGRGNFPPRFSGLQFPNYSSELNVNALELDDSALYLCASSPDRGSYNEQFFGPGTRLTVL.